This note documents a single TCR beta chain sequence. Generated by immunoSEQ multiplex PCR, the TCRdb table keeps only in-frame clones and is missing some. This repertoire shows 65,000 to 80,000 clones, approximately 86% found once; its top ten account for 20% to 25%. The CDR3 contains 15 residues. The time point is: blood 2 weeks post-SBRT. The treatment: 15 Gy SBRT to primary tumor, nephrectomy 4 weeks later. The sample belongs to a study of radiation and T cells in renal cell carcinoma. The V and J genes are TRBV21-1 and TRBJ2-2; TRBD1 is the table's D call and was not checked against the DNA. TRBV21-1 is recorded as a pseudogene. The specimen comprised blood, sampled from a patient whose treatment included radiotherapy and nephrectomy. This receptor was taken from a woman aged 50 to 60 with renal cell carcinoma. The CDR3 bases are TGTGCCAGCAGGGGGACAGGCGATAACACCGGGGAGCTGTTTTTT. Its protein is CASRGTGDNTGELFF.